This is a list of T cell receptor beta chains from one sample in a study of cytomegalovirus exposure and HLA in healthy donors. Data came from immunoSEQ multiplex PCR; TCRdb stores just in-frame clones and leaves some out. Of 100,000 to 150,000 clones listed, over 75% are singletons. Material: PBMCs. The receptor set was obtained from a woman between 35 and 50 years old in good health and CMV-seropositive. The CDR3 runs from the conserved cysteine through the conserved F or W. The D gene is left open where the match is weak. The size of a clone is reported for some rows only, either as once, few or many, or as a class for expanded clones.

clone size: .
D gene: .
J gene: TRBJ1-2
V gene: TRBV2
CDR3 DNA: TGTGCCAGCAGGTTGGGGGACAACGCGAACTATGGCTACACCTTC
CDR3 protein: CASRLGDNANYGYTF

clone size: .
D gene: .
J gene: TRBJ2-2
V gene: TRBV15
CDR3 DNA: TGTGCCACCAGCAGAGATCGGAGAGGAACCGGGGAACTGTTTTTT
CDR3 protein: CATSRDRRGTGELFF

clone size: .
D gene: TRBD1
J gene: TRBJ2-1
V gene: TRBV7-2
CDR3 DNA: TGTGCCAGCAGCTTGGGTCCGGGACAGGGTCAAAATGAGCAGTTCTTC
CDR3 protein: CASSLGPGQGQNEQFF

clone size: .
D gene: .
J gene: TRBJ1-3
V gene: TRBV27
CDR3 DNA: TGTGCCAGCAGTTTGCGGGCACCTTCCCTCTCTGGAAACACCATATATTTT
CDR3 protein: CASSLRAPSLSGNTIYF

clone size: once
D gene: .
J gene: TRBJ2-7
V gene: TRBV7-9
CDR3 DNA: TGTGCCAGCAGCTTCGCTAACTACGAGCAGTACTTC
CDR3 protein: CASSFANYEQYF

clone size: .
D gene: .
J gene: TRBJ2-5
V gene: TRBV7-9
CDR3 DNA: TGTGCCAGCAGCTTAGGACACCAAAGAGAGACCCAGTACTTC
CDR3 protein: CASSLGHQRETQYF

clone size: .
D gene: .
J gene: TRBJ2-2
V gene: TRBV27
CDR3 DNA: TGTGCCAGCAGTTTGCAGACTCCCGGCCTAAACACCGGGGAGCTGTTTTTT
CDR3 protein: CASSLQTPGLNTGELFF

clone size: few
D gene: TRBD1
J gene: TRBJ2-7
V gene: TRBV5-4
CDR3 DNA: TGTGCCAGCAGCTTGGACAGGGGTAGCTCCTACGAGCAGTACTTC
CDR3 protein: CASSLDRGSSYEQYF

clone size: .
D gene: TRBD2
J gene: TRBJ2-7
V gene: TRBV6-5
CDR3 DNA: TGTGCCAGCAATAGGGCGGGAGGCAGCTCCTACGAGCAGTACTTC
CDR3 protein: CASNRAGGSSYEQYF

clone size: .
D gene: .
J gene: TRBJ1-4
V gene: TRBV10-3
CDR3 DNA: TGTGCCATCAGTGAGCGAGGTACTAATGAAAAACTGTTTTTT
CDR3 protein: CAISERGTNEKLFF

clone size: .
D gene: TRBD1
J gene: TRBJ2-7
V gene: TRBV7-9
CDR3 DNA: TGTGCCAGCAGCCGGGGGCCCACTGGGACAGGGGGCTCCTACGAGCAGTACTTC
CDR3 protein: CASSRGPTGTGGSYEQYF

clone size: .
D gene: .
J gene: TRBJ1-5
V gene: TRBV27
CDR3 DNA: TGTGCCAGCAGTTCGATACACCACATGGACAGAGATAATCAGCCCCAGCATTTT
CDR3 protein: CASSSIHHMDRDNQPQHF

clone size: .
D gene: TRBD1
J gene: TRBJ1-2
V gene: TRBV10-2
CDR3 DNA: TGCGCCAGCAGTAGACAGGGGGACTATGGCTACACCTTC
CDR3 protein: CASSRQGDYGYTF

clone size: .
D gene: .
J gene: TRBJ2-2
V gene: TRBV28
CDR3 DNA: TGTGCCAGCAGTTTAGGTCAGGGCCCCACCGGGGAGCTGTTTTTT
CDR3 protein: CASSLGQGPTGELFF

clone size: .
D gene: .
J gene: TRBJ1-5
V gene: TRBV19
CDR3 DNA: TGTGCCAGTGAGGGCGGAATGGGTCAGCCCCAGCATTTT
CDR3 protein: CASEGGMGQPQHF

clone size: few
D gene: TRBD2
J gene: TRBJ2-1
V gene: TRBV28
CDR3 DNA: TGTGCCAGCAGTTTTCCGTCTAGCGGGAGCCACAATGAGCAGTTCTTC
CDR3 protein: CASSFPSSGSHNEQFF

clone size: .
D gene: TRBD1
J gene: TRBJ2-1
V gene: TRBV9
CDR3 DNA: TGTGCCAGCAGCCCGGGACAGGTCCTCTACAATGAGCAGTTCTTC
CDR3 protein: CASSPGQVLYNEQFF

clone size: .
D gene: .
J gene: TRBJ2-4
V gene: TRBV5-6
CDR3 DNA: TGTGCCAGCAGCCCAGGACAGTCCCTGGCCAAAAACATTCAGTACTTC
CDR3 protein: CASSPGQSLAKNIQYF

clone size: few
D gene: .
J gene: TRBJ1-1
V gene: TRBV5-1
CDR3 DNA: TGCGCCAGCAGCTTGGCCGGGACTACTGAAGCTGTCTTT
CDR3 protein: CASSLAGTTEAVF

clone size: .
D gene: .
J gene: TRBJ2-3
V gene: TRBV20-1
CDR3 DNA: TGCAGTGTCTGGGCGCCAGATACGCAGTATTTT
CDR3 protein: CSVWAPDTQYF

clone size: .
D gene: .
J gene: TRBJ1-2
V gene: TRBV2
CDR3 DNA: TGTGCCAGCAGTGTGGGGAGGTATGGCTACACCTTC
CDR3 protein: CASSVGRYGYTF

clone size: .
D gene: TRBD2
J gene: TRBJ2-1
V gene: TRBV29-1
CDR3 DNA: TGCAGCGTTGGGGGGGGAATAACAGCCTACTCCTACAATGAGCAGTTCTTC
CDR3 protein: CSVGGGITAYSYNEQFF

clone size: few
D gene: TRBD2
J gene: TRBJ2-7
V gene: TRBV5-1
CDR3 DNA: TGCGCCAGCAGCTTGAGCGGGGAACCCTACGAGCAGTACTTC
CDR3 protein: CASSLSGEPYEQYF

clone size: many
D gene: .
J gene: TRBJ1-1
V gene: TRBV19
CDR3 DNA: TGTGCCAGTAGTATAGATAACAGTGGGACTGAAGCTTTCTTT
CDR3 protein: CASSIDNSGTEAFF

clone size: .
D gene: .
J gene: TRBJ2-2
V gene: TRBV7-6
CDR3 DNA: TGTGCCAGCTTTCCGGGAACGAACACCGGGGAGCTGTTTTTT
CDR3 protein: CASFPGTNTGELFF

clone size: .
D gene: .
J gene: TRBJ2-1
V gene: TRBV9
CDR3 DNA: TGTGCCAGCAGCGTAGGGATTAGCCTTCGTGTGGGTGAGAATGAGCAGTTCTTC
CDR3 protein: CASSVGISLRVGENEQFF

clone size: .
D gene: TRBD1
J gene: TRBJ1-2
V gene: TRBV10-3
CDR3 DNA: TGTGCCATCAGCCCCGGACAGGCGGCAGGCTACACCTTC
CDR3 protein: CAISPGQAAGYTF

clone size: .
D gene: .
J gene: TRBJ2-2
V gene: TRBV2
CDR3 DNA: TGTGCCAGCAGTTACCGCCGAGTACGGGATGCCGGGGAGCTGTTTTTT
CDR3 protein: CASSYRRVRDAGELFF

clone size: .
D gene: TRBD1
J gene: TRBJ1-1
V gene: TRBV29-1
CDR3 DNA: TGCAGCGCCTACAGGGGAAACACTGAAGCTTTCTTT
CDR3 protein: CSAYRGNTEAFF

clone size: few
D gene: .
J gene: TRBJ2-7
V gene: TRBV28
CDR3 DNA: TGTGCCAGCAGTCAACAGGGTTCATTCGGGGAGCAGTACTTC
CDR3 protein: CASSQQGSFGEQYF

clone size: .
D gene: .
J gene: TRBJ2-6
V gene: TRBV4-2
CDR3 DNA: TGTGCCAGCAGCCAAGATGGGGCGCCTGGGGCCAACGTCCTGACTTTC
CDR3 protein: CASSQDGAPGANVLTF

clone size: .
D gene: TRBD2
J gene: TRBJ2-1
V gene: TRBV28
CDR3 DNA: TGTGCCAGCAGTTCTTCTTGGACTAGCGGGAGGGGTAATGAGCAGTTCTTC
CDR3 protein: CASSSSWTSGRGNEQFF

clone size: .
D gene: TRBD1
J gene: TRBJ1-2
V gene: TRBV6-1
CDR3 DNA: TGTGCCAGCACTCCCCGAGGGGACAGGGTCTATGGCTACACCTTC
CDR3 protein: CASTPRGDRVYGYTF

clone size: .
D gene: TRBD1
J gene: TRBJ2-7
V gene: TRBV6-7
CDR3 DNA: TGTGCCAGCAGCCAACAGGGGGTTAGCTCCTACGAGCAGTACTTC
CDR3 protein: CASSQQGVSSYEQYF

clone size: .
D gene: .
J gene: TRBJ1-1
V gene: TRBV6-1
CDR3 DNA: TGTGCCAGCAGTGAAGAAGGGGACACTGAAGCTTTCTTT
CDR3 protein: CASSEEGDTEAFF

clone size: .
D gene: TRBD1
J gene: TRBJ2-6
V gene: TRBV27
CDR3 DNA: TGTGCCAGCAGCCCCGGACAGGGGGCGTCCGGGGCCAACGTCCTGACTTTC
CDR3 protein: CASSPGQGASGANVLTF

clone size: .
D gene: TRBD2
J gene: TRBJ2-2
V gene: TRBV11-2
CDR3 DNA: TGTGCCAGCAGCTTAGCCAGCGGGAGGGCCGGGGGCGGGGAGCTGTTTTTT
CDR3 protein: CASSLASGRAGGGELFF

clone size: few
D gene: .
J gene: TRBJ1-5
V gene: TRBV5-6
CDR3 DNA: TGTGCCAGCAGCTTGGCCGGGAAGGGGAGGCGCGTTAGCAATCAGCCCCAGCATTTT
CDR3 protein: CASSLAGKGRRVSNQPQHF

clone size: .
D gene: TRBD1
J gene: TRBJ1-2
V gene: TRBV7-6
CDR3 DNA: TGTGCCAGCAGCCCCGGACAGGGAGGTGGCTACACCTTC
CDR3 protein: CASSPGQGGGYTF

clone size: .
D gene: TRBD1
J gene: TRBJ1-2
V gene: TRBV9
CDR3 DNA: TGTGCCAGCAGCGTAGCTGGCGACAGGGGGAGCTACACCTTC
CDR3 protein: CASSVAGDRGSYTF

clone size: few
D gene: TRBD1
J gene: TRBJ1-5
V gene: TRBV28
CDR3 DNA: TGTGCCAGCAGTTTAAGGGGACAGAACAATCAGCCCCAGCATTTT
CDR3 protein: CASSLRGQNNQPQHF

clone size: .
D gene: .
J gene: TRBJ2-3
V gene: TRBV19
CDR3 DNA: TGTGCCAGTAGACGCCGGGAGTTAGATACGCAGTATTTT
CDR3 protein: CASRRRELDTQYF

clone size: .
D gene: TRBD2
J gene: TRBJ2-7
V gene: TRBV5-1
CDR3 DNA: TGCGCCAGCACCGGAACCGGGAGGCGTGGCGAGCAGTACTTC
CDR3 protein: CASTGTGRRGEQYF

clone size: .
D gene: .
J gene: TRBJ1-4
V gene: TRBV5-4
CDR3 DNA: TGTGCCAGCTCCCCTCGCGGTGAAAAACTGTTTTTT
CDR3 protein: CASSPRGEKLFF

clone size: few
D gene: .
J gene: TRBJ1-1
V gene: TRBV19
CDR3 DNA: TGTGCCAGTAGTATTGGTCGAGGGATCACTGAAGCTTTCTTT
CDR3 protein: CASSIGRGITEAFF

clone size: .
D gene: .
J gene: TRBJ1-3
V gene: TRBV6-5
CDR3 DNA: TGTGCCAGCAGCCTCGGCGGGGAAGGAAACACCATATATTTT
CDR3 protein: CASSLGGEGNTIYF

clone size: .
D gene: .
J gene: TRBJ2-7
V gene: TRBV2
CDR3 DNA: TGTGCCAGCAGTGAGCGATCTAACGCCTACGAGCAGTACTTC
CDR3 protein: CASSERSNAYEQYF

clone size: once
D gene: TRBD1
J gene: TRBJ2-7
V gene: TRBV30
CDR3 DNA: TGTGCCTGGAGTGGAACAGGGGGAGAGCAGTACTTC
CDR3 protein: CAWSGTGGEQYF

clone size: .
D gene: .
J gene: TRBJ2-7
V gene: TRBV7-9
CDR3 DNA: TGTGCCAGCAGCTTATACGGGGACGAGCAGTACTTC
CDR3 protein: CASSLYGDEQYF

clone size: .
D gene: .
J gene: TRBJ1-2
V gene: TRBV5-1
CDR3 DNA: TGCGCCAGCAGCTTGGAGGTGGGCACAGGGAACTATGGCTACACCTTC
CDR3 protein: CASSLEVGTGNYGYTF

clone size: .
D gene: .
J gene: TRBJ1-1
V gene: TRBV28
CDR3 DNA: TGTGCCAGCAGTTTATCTGGCTGGGAAGCTTTCTTT
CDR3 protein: CASSLSGWEAFF

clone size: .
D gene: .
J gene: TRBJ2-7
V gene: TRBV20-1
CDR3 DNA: TGCAGTGCATCTAACTACGAGCAGTACTTC
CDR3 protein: CSASNYEQYF

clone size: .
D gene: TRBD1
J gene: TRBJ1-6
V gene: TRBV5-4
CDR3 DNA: TGTGCCAGCAGCATACGGGACAGGGATTATTCACCCCTCCACTTT
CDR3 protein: CASSIRDRDYSPLHF

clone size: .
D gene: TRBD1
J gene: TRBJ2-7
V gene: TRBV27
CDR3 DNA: TGTGCCAGCAGTACCCGAGACAGGGCCCACGAGCAGTACTTC
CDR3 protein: CASSTRDRAHEQYF

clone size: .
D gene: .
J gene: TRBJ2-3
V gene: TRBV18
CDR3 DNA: TGTGCCAGCTCACTCACAGGGCGAGCGATCAGCACAGATACGCAGTATTTT
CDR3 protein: CASSLTGRAISTDTQYF